Each of the 25 T cell receptor beta chains below was sequenced from the same sample in a study of T-cell memory formation after mild COVID-19. TCRdb independently ran MiXCR on the 5' RACE reads; one entry per CDR3 protein. The table lists a few hundred thousand distinct CDR3 sequences, around 20% of them singletons. Material for sequencing was PBMCs or a T cell subset sorted from them (not recorded which). These receptor sequences come from an adult woman who had mild COVID-19 (a few samples of this study predate the infection). Cell type and time point are not known.

This chain links TRBV7-9 with TRBJ2-5; 9 nucleotides align to TRBD2. CDR3 length: 16 amino acids. V gave up 5 bases and J gave up 5 bases; unmatched junction bases: 12. Germline V gene lookup returns CDR1 SEHNR and CDR2 FQNEAQ (reference sequence). The CDR3, as DNA: TGTGCCAGCAGCCATTTCGCGGGAGGGTCCCGGGAGACCCAGTACTTC. It codes for CASSHFAGGSRETQYF.

This chain joins TRBV29-1 and TRBJ1-1, with TRBD1 matching 7 bases. The CDR3 is made up of 12 amino acids. Germline CDR1 and CDR2: SQVTM and ANQGSEA. The trim removed 7 bases at V and 1 base at J, leaving 3 bases unmatched. The CDR3 nucleotides read TGCAGCGGGTGGGACAGGAACACTGAAGCTTTCTTT. It encodes CSGWDRNTEAFF.

The chain has TRBV5-1 and TRBJ1-2; TRBD1 is a possible D gene (6 bases). The CDR3 is made up of 12 amino acids. The germline CDR1 and CDR2 sequences are SGHRS and YFSETQ. The V end lost 2 bases, the J end lost 6 bases, and 8 bases lay between the germline ends. The CDR3 loop reads CASSLTGHGYTF. The CDR3 DNA follows: TGCGCCAGCAGCTTAACAGGGCATGGCTACACCTTC.

This clonotype was counted many times. This chain uses TRBV5-5 with TRBJ2-7; D remains unclear. The CDR3 length is 12 residues. Germline V gives CDR1 SGHKS, CDR2 YYEKEE (reference sequence). V was trimmed by 4 bases and J by 5 bases, leaving 10 bases between them. The DNA for the CDR3 is TGTGCCAGCAGCCTAGATCTCGACGAGCAGTACTTC. Translation: CASSLDLDEQYF.

This CDR3 reads CASSQERREGPDTQYF. DNA for the CDR3: TGCGCCAGCAGCCAAGAACGCCGGGAAGGCCCAGATACGCAGTATTTT. The chain employs TRBV4-1 and TRBJ2-3, with D possibly being TRBD2 (5 bases). Germline V CDR1 and CDR2: MGHRA, YSYEKL. V was trimmed by 0 bases and J by 4 bases, leaving 14 bases between them. The CDR3 runs to 16 residues.

The chain recombines TRBV5-1 with TRBJ1-1; tentatively, D is TRBD1 (5 bases). The CDR3 loop spans 13 amino acids. V was shortened by 0 bases and J by 10 bases, with 13 bases between the two germline ends. Germline values: CDR1 SGHRS, CDR2 YFSETQ. CDR3 coding DNA: TGCGCCAGCAGCTTGGGCCAGGGTATTGGAGCTTTCTTT. As protein: CASSLGQGIGAFF.

This clonotype has just a few counts. The chain carries TRBV7-2 and TRBJ2-7; 8 bases fit TRBD1. V trimming: 5 bases; J trimming: 6 bases; junction bases outside the gene matches: 12. CDR3 length: 15 residues. Germline CDR1 SGHTA, CDR2 FQGNSA. The CDR3 loop reads CASSRRTGSPLEQYF. DNA of the CDR3: TGTGCCAGCAGCCGCCGGACAGGGTCCCCCCTCGAGCAGTACTTC.

This clonotype was seen more than once but under ten times. The V and J genes are TRBV29-1 and TRBJ2-3, with a weak D call TRBD2 (6 bases). Germline V lookup: CDR1 SQVTM, CDR2 ANQGSEA. The CDR3 sequence is 13 residues long. V gave up 5 bases and J gave up 0 bases, with 9 bases separating them. CDR3 loop: CSVSRGSTDTQYF. DNA of the CDR3: TGCAGCGTTTCCCGGGGGAGCACAGATACGCAGTATTTT.

In this sample, this clonotype turned up a few times. V usage is TRBV9 and J usage is TRBJ2-1; TRBD2 matches 7 bases. The CDR3 runs to 14 residues. V dropped 6 bases and J dropped 5; count of bases not matched to a gene: 8. CDR1 and CDR2 (germline): SGDLS, YYNGEE. The CDR3 nucleotides are TGTGCCAGCACCTCGGGAGGCCTTAACAATGAGCAGTTCTTC. It translates to CASTSGGLNNEQFF.

This chain joins TRBV20-1 and TRBJ1-1, with 8 nucleotides matching TRBD1. CDR3 length: 14 residues. CDR1 DFQATT and CDR2 SNEGSKA come from the germline V gene (reference sequence). The V segment lost 3 bases and the J segment 4 bases; nucleotides outside the gene matches: 7. The chain's CDR3 is CSARETGEGTEAFF. CDR3 bases: TGCAGTGCTAGGGAGACAGGGGAGGGCACTGAAGCTTTCTTT.

This clonotype was observed a handful of times. This rearrangement joins TRBV11-2 to TRBJ2-1; 7 bases agree with TRBD2. Per the germline V gene, CDR1 is SGHAT and CDR2 is FQNNGV. V shed 5 bases, J shed 3 bases, and the junction held 7 bases outside the gene matches. This CDR3 contains 15 residues. The CDR3 sequence is CASSSGITFYNEQFF. The CDR3 DNA reads TGTGCCAGCAGCAGCGGGATTACTTTCTACAATGAGCAGTTCTTC. The full variable domain, in which reference TRBV11-2 and TRBJ2-1 provide the parts outside the CDR3, is EAGVAQSPRYKIIEKRQSVAFWCNPISGHATLYWYQQILGQGPKLLIQFQNNGVVDDSQLPKDRFSAERLKGVDSTLKIQPAKLEDSAVYLCASSSGITFYNEQFFGPGTRLTVL.

As for this clonotype: Germline is not matched at one junction end, which may reflect a read error. The chain joins TRBV7-6 to TRBJ2-2; D may be TRBD1 (6 bases). The germline gives CDR1 SGHVS, CDR2 FNYEAQ. The CDR3 runs 15 residues. CDR3 nucleotides: TGTGCCAGCAGCTCACCAAGGGGGTATGCCGGGGAGCTTTTTTTT. It specifies CASSSPRGYAGELFF.

This clonotype showed up just a few times. The chain is built from TRBV27 and TRBJ1-2, with D possibly TRBD1 on 6 matching bases. CDR1 and CDR2 (germline): MNHEY, SMNVEV (reference sequence). CDR3 size: 13 residues. Trimming stripped 2 bases from V and 4 bases from J, with 8 bases between. The CDR3 protein is CASSLQGLYGYTF. The CDR3 DNA follows: TGTGCCAGCAGTTTACAGGGGCTCTATGGCTACACCTTC.

The V and J genes are TRBV12-3 or TRBV12-4 and TRBJ1-2; 9 bases agree with TRBD1. The CDR3 spans 14 residues. The ends lost 0 bases at V and 7 bases at J; junction bases unmatched: 3. CDR3 in DNA: TGTGCCAGCAGTTTAGCCCGGACAGGGGTTGGCTACACCTTC. It translates to CASSLARTGVGYTF.

This clonotype was recorded a few times. This chain uses TRBV11-1 with TRBJ2-5, with D perhaps matching TRBD1 (6 bases). Trimming left V 1 base short and J 4 bases short, with 13 bases between. Looked up from germline, CDR1 is SGHAT and CDR2 is FQDESV (reference sequence). The CDR3 consists of 15 residues. This CDR3 is CASSLETGLGETQYF. Written as DNA, the CDR3 is TGTGCCAGCAGCTTAGAAACAGGGTTGGGAGAGACCCAGTACTTC.

This clonotype was seen more than once but under ten times. The chain carries TRBV15 and TRBJ2-5; weak D call: TRBD1 (5 bases). The CDR3 loop spans 13 amino acids. V lost 3 bases to trimming and J lost 1 base, with 6 bases between them. The germline V gene has CDR1 LNHNV and CDR2 YYDKDF (reference sequence). The CDR3 reads CATSRDTQETQYF. In nucleotides, the CDR3 is TGTGCCACCAGCAGGGACACCCAAGAGACCCAGTACTTC.

This clonotype was seen at least ten times. The V call is TRBV20-1, the J call TRBJ1-5, with a weak D call TRBD1 (5 bases). V lost 6 bases and J 4 bases, leaving 16 bases between the germline ends. This CDR3 spans 14 amino acids. CDR1 is DFQATT, CDR2 SNEGSKA, per germline (reference sequence). The CDR3 DNA reads TGCAGTGCCACGGCGGGGCCCCAGAATCAGCCCCAGCATTTT. Its translation: CSATAGPQNQPQHF.

The chain employs TRBV24-1 and TRBJ2-7; TRBD1 matches at 11 bases. Trimming took 4 bases from V and 4 from J; bases not matched to a gene: 5. Looked up from germline, CDR1 is KGHDR and CDR2 is SFDVKD. CDR3 length equals 15 residues. Here the CDR3 reads CATSDPGQGAYEQYF. As DNA, the CDR3 is TGTGCCACCAGTGACCCCGGACAGGGGGCTTACGAGCAGTACTTC.

The chain employs TRBV5-4 and TRBJ1-2, with 7 bases that match TRBD1. The CDR3 spans 14 residues. The V gene's germline CDR1 is SGHNT and CDR2 YYREEE (reference sequence). J gave up 6 bases and V 4 bases, and 9 bases lay outside the gene matches. CDR3 DNA: TGTGCCAGCAGCCAACCCGGGACAGCTAATGGCTACACCTTC. Protein: CASSQPGTANGYTF.

The V and J genes are TRBV18 and TRBJ2-7; D gene uncertain. V was clipped by 6 bases and J by 3 bases, with 12 bases between them. This CDR3 region has 13 residues. Per the germline V gene, CDR1 is KGHSH and CDR2 is LQKENI. As DNA, the CDR3 is TGTGCCAGCTCCCCCGATCCCAGCTACGAGCAGTACTTC. Protein product: CASSPDPSYEQYF.

V and J are TRBV7-9 and TRBJ1-2, with 12 bases aligning to TRBD1. The CDR3 runs to 14 residues. V was pared by 5 bases and J by 6 bases, with 4 bases of the junction left unmatched. CDR1 is SEHNR, CDR2 FQNEAQ, per germline (reference sequence). The CDR3 DNA sequence: TGTGCCAGCAGCCCGGGGACAGGGGGCGATGGCTACACCTTC. Translating gives CASSPGTGGDGYTF.

This clonotype has only a few counts. The rearrangement uses TRBV29-1 and TRBJ2-5; D is unresolved. The V end lost 0 bases, the J end lost 4 bases, and 9 bases lay between the germline ends. The CDR3 contains 13 residues. CDR1 is SQVTM, CDR2 ANQGSEA, per germline. This CDR3 reads CSVEDQEVETQYF. The CDR3, as DNA: TGCAGCGTTGAAGATCAAGAGGTAGAGACCCAGTACTTC.

The chain links TRBV7-9 to TRBJ1-3; D ambiguous. The CDR3 is 17 residues long. Germline V gene data show CDR1 as SEHNR and CDR2 as FQNEAQ (reference sequence). Trimming left V 5 bases short and J 0 bases short, with 17 bases between. The CDR3 loop is CASSHSDGPDSGNTIYF. In DNA, the CDR3 is TGTGCCAGCAGCCACTCGGACGGACCCGACTCTGGAAACACCATATATTTT.

The sample holds a few counts of this clonotype. This chain joins TRBV7-9 and TRBJ2-7; D gene uncertain. The CDR3 is made up of 12 amino acids. The ends were cut back, 4 bases at V and 11 bases at J, with 15 bases in the middle. Germline CDR1 SEHNR, CDR2 FQNEAQ (reference sequence). This CDR3 reads CASSSVGTDEYF. CDR3 sequence (DNA): TGTGCCAGCAGCTCCGTAGGAACCGACGAGTACTTC. The full variable domain, completed using reference TRBV7-9 and TRBJ2-7, is DTGVSQNPRHKITKRGQNVTFRCDPISEHNRLYWYRQTLGQGPEFLTYFQNEAQLEKSRLLSDRFSAERPKGSFSTLEIQRTEQGDSAMYLCASSSVGTDEYFGPGTRLTVT.

V is TRBV12-3 or TRBV12-4 and J is TRBJ2-3; 7 bases are shared with TRBD1. With V trimmed by 5 bases and J by 0 bases, 5 bases remained unmatched. CDR3 length: 15 amino acids. CDR3 in amino acids: CASSLWDRSTDTQYF. In DNA form, the CDR3 reads TGTGCCAGCAGTCTTTGGGACAGAAGCACAGATACGCAGTATTTT.